This T cell receptor beta chain came from a study of glioma-infiltrating T cells after dendritic cell vaccination. Time point defined: after dendritic cell vaccination, including at tumor progression/relapse. Produced via immunoSEQ multiplex PCR; TCRdb's table is partial and in-frame only. The data show more than 95,000 clones, 65% to 85% seen once. This TCR was recovered from a human donor with glioblastoma. Specimen: blood, collected after dendritic cell vaccination.

As DNA, the CDR3 is TGCAGCGTTGAAGATCGGGGTAAAGGAGATGGCTATGGCTACACCTTC. Protein sequence: CSVEDRGKGDGYGYTF. The gene calls are TRBV29-1 and TRBJ1-2; D not resolved. The V and J ends lost 0 bases and 4 bases respectively, with 18 bases between them. Germline values: CDR1 SQVTM, CDR2 ANQGSEA. This CDR3 contains 16 residues.